The present T cell receptor (beta chain) was sequenced within a study of T cells in Graves' hyperthyroidism and ophthalmopathy. This clonotype was detected many times. TCR beta CDR3 region amplification was performed from RNA transcripts. An initial round of RT-PCR targeting the TCR CDR3 relied on the HTBI primer set. TCRdb independently ran MiXCR on the multiplex PCR reads; one entry per CDR3 protein. The sample lists roughly 500,000 distinct CDR3 sequences, 35% to 50% occurring once. The germline V gene encodes CDR1 SGHVS and CDR2 FNYEAQ. The CDR3 length is 15 residues. V dropped 1 base and J dropped 4 bases, with 14 bases sitting between them.

The chain combines TRBV7-6 with TRBJ2-7, with D maybe TRBD2 (6 bases). The source material was peripheral blood or thyroid tissue (not recorded which). The receptor comes from an adult woman with Graves' disease, either hyperthyroidism or ophthalmopathy (not recorded which). CDR3: CASSLGLEKTYEQYF. The CDR3 DNA reads as TGTGCCAGCAGCTTAGGACTAGAAAAAACGTACGAGCAGTACTTC. Full variable domain (missing parts from reference TRBV7-6 and TRBJ2-7): GAGVSQSPRYKVTKRGQDVALRCDPISGHVSLYWYRQALGQGPEFLTYFNYEAQQDKSGLPNDRFSAERPEGSISTLTIQRTEQRDSAMYRCASSLGLEKTYEQYFGPGTRLTVT.